What follows describes a single TCR beta chain. Its antigen remains unidentified. TCR libraries were prepared from roughly 3,500 ng total RNA each. For each CDR3 protein, TCRdb gives one entry from its re-call of the 5' RACE reads, without DNA. The specimen's table records about 330,000 distinct CDR3 sequences. The data originate from a study of monozygotic twins with inflammatory bowel disease. Study outcomes and limitations: Among IBD patients, fewer clonotypes were shared with others than among healthy twins, especially with disease activity. Lower TCRbeta diversity (inverse Simpson) was seen in IBD patients than in healthy co-twins. Telling different T cell subtypes apart from each other was not possible.

The CDR3 has 15 amino acids. Per the germline V gene, CDR1 is SEHNR and CDR2 is FQNEAQ (reference sequence). The sample comprised blood. The receptor's source is a human donor with ulcerative colitis or Crohn's disease, or a healthy co-twin of an affected twin (not recorded which). The chain is built from TRBV7-9 and TRBJ2-1; TCRdb reports TRBD1, a call that lacks DNA to check it against. The CDR3 reads CASSSSGGARDEQFF.